This section outlines one T cell receptor (beta chain) sequence together with its context. The antigen remains unidentified. A clone one base away is much larger, so this may be a read error. Authors of the study amplified TCR beta CDR3 regions from RNA transcripts. The study used the HTBI primer set for a first-round RT-PCR of the TCR CDR3. TCRdb re-called the multiplex PCR reads through MiXCR, storing one row per CDR3 protein. The sample lists roughly 400,000 distinct CDR3 sequences; about 14% were seen once. This sample was included in a study of T cells in Graves' hyperthyroidism and ophthalmopathy. Study in general: Peripheral blood was obtained at initial diagnosis, preceding any treatment.

Findings and caveats of the study: Ophthalmopathy prediction by the model preceded onset by a median roughly 6 months.

The CDR3 has 14 residues. The germline gives CDR1 SGHDN, CDR2 FVKESK. This clonotype was obtained from a man aged 50-60 years with Graves' ophthalmopathy. The rearrangement uses TRBV14 and TRBJ2-7, with 8 bases aligning to TRBD1. The sequenced sample consisted of blood. The DNA for the CDR3 is TGTGCCGGCAGAAATACCGGGACAGGCTACGAGCAGTACTTC. Translated: CAGRNTGTGYEQYF.